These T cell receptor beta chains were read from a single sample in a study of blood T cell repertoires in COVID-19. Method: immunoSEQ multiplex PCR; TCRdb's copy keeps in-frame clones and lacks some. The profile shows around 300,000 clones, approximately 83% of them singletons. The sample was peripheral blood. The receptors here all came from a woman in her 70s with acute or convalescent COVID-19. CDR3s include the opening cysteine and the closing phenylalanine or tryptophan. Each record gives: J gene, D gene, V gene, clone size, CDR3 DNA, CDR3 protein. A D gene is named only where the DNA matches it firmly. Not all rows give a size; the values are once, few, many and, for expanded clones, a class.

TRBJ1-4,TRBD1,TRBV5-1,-,TGCGCCAGCAGCAGCTCCGGGACAGGGCGGGAAAAACTGTTTTTT,CASSSSGTGREKLFF
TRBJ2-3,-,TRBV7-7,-,TGTGCTAGCAGCTTGGGGCCTAGCACAGATACGCAGTATTTT,CASSLGPSTDTQYF
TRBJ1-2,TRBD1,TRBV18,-,TGTGCCAGCTCACCACCGTCTCCGGGACAGGGGGAATATGGCTACACCTTC,CASSPPSPGQGEYGYTF
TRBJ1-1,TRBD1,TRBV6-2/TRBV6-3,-,TGTGCCAGCAGTTTACAGGGGTACACTGAAGCTTTCTTT,CASSLQGYTEAFF
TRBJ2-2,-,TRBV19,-,TGTGCCAGTACAAGCGGAGACACCGGGGAGCTGTTTTTT,CASTSGDTGELFF
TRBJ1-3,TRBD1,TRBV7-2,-,TGTGCCAGCAGCTTAGAAGGGACAGGAGTCTCTGGAAACACCATATATTTT,CASSLEGTGVSGNTIYF
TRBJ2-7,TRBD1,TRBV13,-,TGTGCCAGCAGCACCACCGGGACAGGGGCAGCGAAAGCCTACGAGCAGTACTTC,CASSTTGTGAAKAYEQYF
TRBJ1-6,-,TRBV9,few,TGTGCCAGCGGCAATCGGGAGGGTGTACATTCACCCCTCCACTTT,CASGNREGVHSPLHF
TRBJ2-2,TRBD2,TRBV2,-,TGTGCCAGCAGTATCCTAGCGGGGCCTTCTTACACCGGGGAGCTGTTTTTT,CASSILAGPSYTGELFF
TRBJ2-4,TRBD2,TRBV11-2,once,TGTGCCAGCAGCTTTAGCGGGGGGTCTAACATTCAGTACTTC,CASSFSGGSNIQYF
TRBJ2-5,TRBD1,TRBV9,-,TGTGCCAGCAGCGTAGGACAGGGGGCGGGCCAAGAGACCCAGTACTTC,CASSVGQGAGQETQYF